This T cell receptor beta chain was obtained from a study of T cells after somatic rescue of genetic block. This clone showed up just once. The CDR3 spans 14 residues. Trimming left V 3 bases short and J 2 bases short, with 12 bases between. Germline V gene data show CDR1 as SGDLS and CDR2 as YYNGEE. Data came from immunoSEQ multiplex PCR; TCRdb stores just in-frame clones and leaves some out. The sample lists around 70,000 clones; just under 95% were seen once. The chain carries TRBV9 and TRBJ2-7; D unresolved. Sequencing was done on a sample of peripheral blood mononuclear cells (PBMCs). The clonotype was recovered from a man aged 40-49 years. CDR3 in amino acids: CASSASSQPYEQYF. The CDR3 DNA reads as TGTGCCAGCAGCGCCTCCTCCCAACCCTACGAGCAGTACTTC.